What follows are 5 T cell receptor beta chains derived from one specimen sequenced in a study of naive and memory T cell subsets. An equimolar mix of two oligonucleotides served as the beta constant-region primer for TRBC1 and TRBC2. MiXCR was run by TCRdb on the UMI-ligation and nested PCR reads, yielding one entry per CDR3 protein. The sample has under 100,000 distinct CDR3 sequences, 7% seen once; the top ten hold 1.6%. Sample: central memory CD4+ T cells from blood. The receptors were sampled from a human donor in good health.

In its sample, this clonotype was seen many times. At one of its ends the junction is not consistent with the germline gene, which may arise from a read error. The chain couples TRBV7-7 to TRBJ1-1; D uncertain. Germline values: CDR1 SSHAT, CDR2 FNYEAQ (reference sequence). This CDR3 comprises 17 residues. CDR3 loop: CASSLAGRWYANTEAFF. CDR3 nucleotide sequence: TGTGCTAGCAGCTTAGCGGGTAGGTGGTATGCGAACACTGAAGCTTTCTTT.

This clonotype has a count of ten or more. The V gene is TRBV18, the J gene TRBJ2-5; TRBD1 agrees at 10 bases. V was pared by 6 bases and J by 2 bases, with 9 bases of the junction left unmatched. Germline V CDR1 and CDR2: KGHSH, LQKENI. This CDR3 comprises 16 residues. DNA for the CDR3: TGTGCCAGCTCGCGATCTAAGGGACAGGGGCAAGAGACCCAGTACTTC. This codes for CASSRSKGQGQETQYF.

This clonotype was picked up many times. The J gene is TRBJ1-4, the V gene TRBV5-1; D unresolved. The CDR3 runs 16 residues. V shed 2 bases and J shed 4 bases, with 15 bases lying between them. Per germline, CDR1 SGHRS and CDR2 YFSETQ. The CDR3 protein is CASSFGSQSRNEKLFF. The CDR3 region has the DNA TGCGCCAGCAGCTTCGGGAGCCAAAGCCGTAATGAAAAACTGTTTTTT.

In DNA form, the CDR3 reads TGCGCCAGCAAAGAAACTGTTGGGTCCTACGAGCAGTACTTC. Amino acids: CASKETVGSYEQYF. The rearrangement links TRBV5-1 to TRBJ2-7; D unresolved. Looked up from germline, CDR1 is SGHRS and CDR2 is YFSETQ. This CDR3 has 14 residues. V lost 6 bases to trimming and J lost 1 base, with 14 bases between them.

This clonotype came up many times. The J gene is TRBJ2-7, the V gene TRBV11-2; 12 bases fit TRBD2. Trimming took 5 bases from V and 4 from J; bases not matched to a gene: 6. This CDR3 comprises 15 residues. The germline V gene has CDR1 SGHAT and CDR2 FQNNGV. The CDR3 sequence is CASSTLTSGRYEQYF. The CDR3 coding sequence is TGTGCCAGCAGCACCCTGACTAGCGGGAGATACGAGCAGTACTTC. The variable domain in full, completed from reference TRBV11-2 and TRBJ2-7, reads EAGVAQSPRYKIIEKRQSVAFWCNPISGHATLYWYQQILGQGPKLLIQFQNNGVVDDSQLPKDRFSAERLKGVDSTLKIQPAKLEDSAVYLCASSTLTSGRYEQYFGPGTRLTVT.